Reported below is one TCR beta chain. This clonotype was counted between two and nine times. Its antigen is currently not known. No base-level quality is on record; no much larger clone is a single base apart. Ficoll-Paque density gradient centrifugation was the method used to isolate PBMCs. This record belongs to a study of T-cell memory formation after mild COVID-19 (dated by TCRdb to 2020 to 2023). Regarding the research as a whole: TCR sequence clusters from the two donors were largely donor specific. In a couple of donors, T-cell clones that expanded and contracted after mild COVID-19 were tracked by sequencing TCRalpha and TCRbeta repertoires over time. The cohort was made up of two young adult volunteers, one female and one male, who were previously healthy. Findings and caveats that apply to the study as a whole: Some responding clones were detected in pre-infection memory, suggesting pre-existing cross-reactive memory T cells joined the SARS-CoV-2 response. Balanced CD4/CD8 phenotypes were observed for clones contracting from day 15 to 85, whereas a bias towards CD4+ was observed for a second wave of clones expanding from day 15 to 37. The study covered only a couple of mild cases, and larger cohorts including severe cases with pre-infection samples were considered necessary. Contracting CD4+ clones were located mainly in the CM and EM memory subsets, whereas CD8+ clones were found to be enriched in EMRA. The second-wave clones that peaked on day 37 were not confirmed to be SARS-CoV-2 specific.

The listed sequencing device is Illumina NovaSeq 6000. TCRalpha and TCRbeta cDNA libraries were built by 5'RACE with constant-segment primers, adding sample barcodes and unique molecular identifiers. Trizol reagent was used to extract RNA from every sample. Amplification of the libraries took two PCR steps, and the second step added a second sample barcode plus Illumina TruSeq adapters. Libraries were sequenced on an Illumina NovaSeq with 2 x 150 bp paired-end reads. The authors processed their data as follows. Demultiplexing of reads and collapsing into UMI-guided consensus sequences were performed with migec v1.2.7. Using mixcr v2.1.11, UMI consensuses were aligned to TRA and TRB V and J templates and then assembled into clonotypes. Clonotypes were classified as expanded or contracted when called significant by both edgeR and NoisET, with noise models trained on biological replicates. edgeR calls used a false discovery rate-adjusted p below 0.01 and a log2 fold-change threshold of 1. As an exploratory analysis of dynamics, PCA with hierarchical clustering was applied to max-normalized trajectories of the 1000 most abundant clonotypes. The CD4 or CD8 phenotype of responding clones was assigned using the separately sequenced CD4+ and CD8+ repertoires. TCRdb handled the public reads itself, with Q25 trimming in fastp and clone calling in MiXCR, and kept productive beta chains. Each entry merges the rows of one CDR3 protein and shows their most common DNA and genes. The V and J calls were determined by TCRdb, not by the authors. Across this sample there are fewer than 250,000 distinct CDR3 sequences, with over 9.5% seen only once. Of the sample, approximately 3% falls within the top ten clones.

The CDR3 runs 13 residues from the cysteine to the phenylalanine. Only the CDR3 region is kept as DNA, spanning 39 bases read in frame from base 1. V drops 5 bases and J drops 6 bases, leaving 16 bases in between. CDR1 and CDR2, looked up from the germline V gene (reference sequence), are DFQATT and SNEGSKA. The source of this sequence is a young man who had mild COVID-19 (a few samples of this study predate the infection). The sample titles of this study are shuffled in the database, so cell type and time point are left out; the donor was told from shared clones. Sequencing was carried out using PBMCs or a T cell subset sorted from them (not recorded which). The sequence joins TRBV20-1 to TRBJ1-2, with TRBD1 tentatively as D gene (5 bases match). The DNA sequence is given as TGCAGTGCTCGGGACTCAGTAACGGATGGCTACACCTTC. It translates as CSARDSVTDGYTF.